This T cell receptor (beta chain) was observed in a study of blood T cell repertoires in COVID-19. On the study more broadly: The origin of the acute and convalescent COVID-19 samples was the United States, Italy and Spain.

Study processing details: Amplification with reference gene primers provided the estimates of nucleated cell counts. Assay: immunoSEQ multiplex PCR; the TCRdb copy retains only in-frame clones and omits some. D and trimming were read from the DNA, whereas the V and J calls and clone size are those reported in that table. The table records a few hundred thousand clones, around 88% of them present only once. Germline values: CDR1 SGDLS, CDR2 YYNGEE. This CDR3 has 14 residues. V lost 9 bases and J lost 0, with 14 bases in between. One Seattle source followed patients from active infection through their disease course.

The source of this sequence is a woman aged 55-70 years with COVID-19, enrolled during active disease. This chain connects TRBV9 to TRBJ2-3; weak D call: TRBD1 (5 bases). Specimen: peripheral blood. CDR3: CATTRVVSTDTQYF. Here the CDR3 DNA reads TGTGCCACCACCAGGGTAGTTAGCACAGATACGCAGTATTTT.